This paragraph reports one TCR beta chain. What it binds is unknown. The repertoire was sequenced with immunoSEQ multiplex PCR; TCRdb's copy has only in-frame clones and lacks some. In total the sample includes 30,000 to 40,000 clones, none of them seen once. These data belong to a study of T cells after posttransplantation cyclophosphamide. Study-wide results and caveats: Donor CD8+ memory clones often dominated recipient blood repertoires at later times. Recipient CMV seropositivity and CMV reactivation strongly tracked TRB clonality. Blood and skin or GI T cell repertoires showed limited TRB overlap.

Germline V gene sequence: CDR1 MGHRA, CDR2 YSYEKL. This CDR3 has 16 amino acids. Trimming took 4 bases from V and 2 from J; bases not matched to a gene: 8. The chain combines TRBV4-1 with TRBJ2-1; 7 bases match TRBD2. Sequencing was done on a sample of PBMCs. The clonotype was recovered from a man in his fifties or sixties in good health, CMV-negative, and a related stem cell transplant donor. As DNA, the CDR3 is TGCGCCAGCAGCCGCACCGGGACTACCGCCTACAATGAGCAGTTCTTC. This encodes CASSRTGTTAYNEQFF.